This T cell receptor (beta chain) was captured in a study of blood T cell repertoires in COVID-19. Whole-study context: Sources were T cells, B-cell-depleted T cells, or PBMCs; the material itself was cDNA or gDNA.

During active infection, Seattle patients enrolled and were then monitored through disease. Authors' analysis steps: How many nucleated cells were present was estimated from reference gene primer amplification. Some clones are missing from TCRdb's copy, which holds only in-frame ones; the method was immunoSEQ multiplex PCR. The V and J calls and clone size are taken from that table; D and trimming were inferred from the DNA. The sample holds hundreds of thousands of clones, nearly 90% seen once. This CDR3 contains 13 residues. Trimming pared 1 base from V and 3 bases from J, leaving 6 bases between. V usage is TRBV12-3 or TRBV12-4 and J usage is TRBJ1-2; no firm D call. Sequencing input: peripheral blood. The source is a woman aged 40 to 49 with COVID-19, enrolled during active disease. The CDR3 spells CASSLGQDYGYTF. For the CDR3, the DNA is TGTGCCAGCAGTTTAGGGCAGGACTATGGCTACACCTTC.